This section outlines one TCR beta chain sequence together with its context. No antigen is known for it. One entry per CDR3 protein results from TCRdb running MiXCR on the reads. The data contain 400,000 to 550,000 distinct CDR3 sequences, approximately 10% of them singletons. These data are taken from a study of T cell repertoires in cytomegalovirus infection. Study-level information: Both a matching HLA type and CMV infection were indicated by public TCR beta signatures. General study findings and limits: Dominant in the ex vivo response were TCR beta clonotypes restricted by HLA-C and specific for CMV. Carriage of CMV together with the relevant HLA was identifiable through cumulative public TCR beta family frequency.

The CDR3 runs 18 residues. CDR1 and CDR2 from the germline V gene are LGHDT and YNNKEL (reference sequence). V dropped 6 bases and J dropped 9; count of bases not matched to a gene: 20. The specimen sequenced was PBMCs. The V gene is TRBV3-1, the J gene TRBJ1-6; 7 positions agree with TRBD1. This receptor was taken from a human donor in good health (CMV status not recorded). Some clones in this sample may be carry-over from other donors' samples. Here the CDR3 reads CASSQPSTGMGSGSPLHF. The DNA of the CDR3 is TGTGCCAGCAGTCAACCTTCGACAGGGATGGGCTCCGGTTCACCCCTCCACTTT.